The 23 T cell receptor beta chains presented below share a single source sample, sequenced in a study of blood T cell repertoires in COVID-19. Profiled with immunoSEQ multiplex PCR; TCRdb holds only in-frame clones, not every one. Found here are hundreds of thousands of clones, roughly four fifths of them singletons; the top ten hold about 3.8%. Sequencing input: PBMCs or T cells enriched from blood (not recorded which). The receptors shown here come from a woman aged 40 to 50 who had been exposed to COVID-19.

This chain connects TRBV2 to TRBJ2-3, with TRBD2 matching over 8 bases. Germline trimming cut 6 bases from V and 2 bases from J; bases unmatched to any gene: 7. The CDR3 consists of 15 residues. Looked up from germline, CDR1 is SNHLY and CDR2 is FYNNEI. This CDR3 reads CASSSGGADTDTQYF. CDR3 sequence (DNA): TGTGCCAGCAGCTCCGGGGGGGCCGACACAGATACGCAGTATTTT.

The V call is TRBV7-2, the J call TRBJ2-1; 14 bases are a match to TRBD2. This CDR3 contains 16 residues. CDR1 is SGHTA, CDR2 FQGNSA, per germline. Losses at the gene ends were 3 bases for V and 5 bases for J; bases not matched to a gene: 3. CDR3 amino acids: CASSFWTSGGNNEQFF. The DNA of the CDR3 is TGTGCCAGCAGCTTCTGGACTAGCGGGGGGAACAATGAGCAGTTCTTC.

The chain recombines TRBV2 with TRBJ2-3; 8 positions match TRBD2. This CDR3 contains 15 residues. V was clipped by 6 bases and J by 2 bases; unmatched bases: 7. From germline, CDR1 is SNHLY and CDR2 FYNNEI. CDR3 coding DNA: TGTGCCAGCAGGTGGGCGGGGGGAAACACAGATACGCAGTATTTT. Translated, it gives CASRWAGGNTDTQYF.

To note about this clone: With a much larger clone just one base away, this may be a read error. Distinct nucleotide sequences in the sample also encode this CDR3. The V and J genes are TRBV7-6 and TRBJ1-1; no clear D gene. The germline V gene has CDR1 SGHVS and CDR2 FNYEAQ. V shed 1 base and J shed 1 base, with 4 bases lying between them. The CDR3 runs 13 residues. CDR3 region: CASSLGQNTEAFF. The CDR3 nucleotides read TGTGCCAGCAGCTTAGGACAGAACACTGAAGCTTTCTTT.

The chain joins TRBV13 to TRBJ1-1; 9 bases are a match to TRBD1. Trimming removed 0 bases from V and 5 bases from J; junction bases left unmatched: 4. CDR1 and CDR2 from the germline V gene are PRHDT and FYEKMQ (reference sequence). The length of the CDR3 is 15 residues. The CDR3 sequence: CASSLGPGTGTEAFF. The CDR3 DNA reads TGTGCCAGCAGCTTAGGACCGGGGACAGGGACTGAAGCTTTCTTT. The variable domain in full, with the rest retrieved from reference TRBV13 and TRBJ1-1, is AAGVIQSPRHLIKEKRETATLKCYPIPRHDTVYWYQQGPGQDPQFLISFYEKMQSDKGSIPDRFSAQQFSDYHSELNMSSLELGDSALYFCASSLGPGTGTEAFFGQGTRLTVV.

The rearrangement uses TRBV7-9 and TRBJ2-3, with D possibly matching TRBD2 (6 bases). The CDR3 is made up of 13 amino acids. CDR1 and CDR2 from the germline V gene are SEHNR and FQNEAQ (reference sequence). V lost 5 bases and J 6 bases, leaving 12 bases between the germline ends. The CDR3 loop reads CASSLLEGDTQYF. The CDR3 region has the DNA TGTGCCAGCAGCCTCCTGGAGGGGGATACGCAGTATTTT.

This clone was seen only a few times. The CDR3 coding sequence is TGTGCCAGCAGTCCCGGGGGGGTGGGAGCCGGAGGCCTTGGCTACACCTTC. This translates into CASSPGGVGAGGLGYTF. The rearrangement links TRBV27 to TRBJ1-2; D might be TRBD1 (5 bases). There are 17 residues in the CDR3. The V and J ends lost 5 bases and 7 bases respectively, with 26 bases between them. The V gene's germline CDR1 is MNHEY and CDR2 SMNVEV (reference sequence).

This clone was picked up one time. The chain recombines TRBV3-1 (or the pseudogene TRBV3-2) with TRBJ2-7; 12 nucleotides match TRBD2. The CDR3 has 15 amino acids. Germline loops: CDR1 LGHDT, CDR2 YNNKEL (reference sequence). The V and J ends lost 0 bases and 7 bases, in that order; junction bases with no gene match: 4. As DNA, the CDR3 is TGTGCCAGCAGCCAAGAACTAGCGGGGGGTGGGGAGCAGTACTTC. Amino acids: CASSQELAGGGEQYF.

The rearrangement uses TRBV18 and TRBJ1-2; possible D gene TRBD1, 6 bases. The CDR3 runs 13 residues. Trimming pared 6 bases from V and 6 bases from J, leaving 14 bases between. Germline CDR1 KGHSH, CDR2 LQKENI. The DNA for the CDR3 is TGTGCCAGCTCGCGAGGGGGGGAAAATGGCTACACCTTC. As protein: CASSRGGENGYTF.

The chain carries TRBV6-4 and TRBJ1-1, with D maybe TRBD1 (6 bases). CDR3 length: 19 amino acids. Per germline, CDR1 MRHNA and CDR2 SNTAGT. V gave up 2 bases and J gave up 2 bases, with 24 bases separating them. The CDR3 DNA reads as TGTGCCAGCAGTGACCTGGGTCATCGGGGGGCATTAGAAAACACTGAAGCTTTCTTT. Its translation: CASSDLGHRGALENTEAFF.

CDR3 coding DNA: TGTGCCAGCGGCGCCCAGGGGGCGGGAAACACCATATATTTT. It yields the protein CASGAQGAGNTIYF. The chain employs TRBV28 and TRBJ1-3, with 8 bases that match TRBD1. Germline CDR1 MDHEN, CDR2 SYDVKM. The CDR3 consists of 14 residues. Germline trimming cut 8 bases from V and 4 bases from J; bases unmatched to any gene: 7. Combining the CDR3 with reference TRBV28 and TRBJ1-3 gives the whole variable domain DVKVTQSSRYLVKRTGEKVFLECVQDMDHENMFWYRQDPGLGLRLIYFSYDVKMKEKGDIPEGYSVSREKKERFSLILESASTNQTSMYLCASGAQGAGNTIYFGEGSWLTVV.

This chain joins TRBV7-2 and TRBJ1-5; D not certain. The CDR3 covers 14 residues. Trimming removed 2 bases at V and 7 bases at J, with 12 bases between. Germline V gives CDR1 SGHTA, CDR2 FQGNSA. In nucleotides, the CDR3 is TGTGCCAGCAGCTTATTAGTGGGCACACAGCCCCAGCATTTT. It yields the protein CASSLLVGTQPQHF.

The chain carries TRBV15 and TRBJ1-5; D is ambiguous. Trimming removed 0 bases from V and 1 base from J, with 7 bases in between. The CDR3 runs 15 residues. Germline CDR1 reads LNHNV; CDR2 reads YYDKDF (reference sequence). The CDR3 reads CATSRDRFSNQPQHF. In nucleotides, the CDR3 is TGTGCCACCAGCAGAGACAGGTTCAGCAATCAGCCCCAGCATTTT.

This clone has a handful of counts. The genes are TRBV15 and TRBJ2-3; D is perhaps TRBD2 (7 bases). The CDR3 sequence is 16 residues long. From germline, CDR1 is LNHNV and CDR2 YYDKDF (reference sequence). V was trimmed by 1 base and J by 1 base, leaving 12 bases between them. CDR3 residues: CATSRGEGGGTDTQYF. As DNA, the CDR3 is TGTGCCACCAGCAGAGGGGAGGGGGGCGGCACAGATACGCAGTATTTT.

The J gene is TRBJ1-5, the V gene TRBV19; D is perhaps TRBD1 (5 bases). V lost 3 bases to trimming and J lost 5 bases, with 11 bases between them. Germline loops: CDR1 LNHDA, CDR2 SQIVND (reference sequence). The CDR3 has 14 residues. In DNA form, the CDR3 reads TGTGCCAGTAGTATCCCTGGACAAGATCAGCCCCAGCATTTT. Translating gives CASSIPGQDQPQHF.

V and J are TRBV4-1 and TRBJ1-1, with a possible D match to TRBD1 (6 bases). Germline V lookup: CDR1 MGHRA, CDR2 YSYEKL. With 3 bases removed from V and 1 base from J, the gap between germline ends came to 15 bases. This CDR3 contains 16 residues. The CDR3 region has the DNA TGCGCCAGCAGCCAGGTACCGGGACACACGAACACTGAAGCTTTCTTT. It yields the protein CASSQVPGHTNTEAFF.

V is TRBV19 and J is TRBJ1-2, with TRBD1 as a possible D gene (6 bases). V lost 6 bases to trimming and J lost 8 bases, with 10 bases between them. The germline V gene encodes CDR1 LNHDA and CDR2 SQIVND (reference sequence). CDR3 length equals 11 residues. The CDR3 DNA is TGTGCCAGTAGCACAGGGATCGGCTACACCTTC. It translates to CASSTGIGYTF.

The gene calls are TRBV30 and TRBJ1-3, with D perhaps TRBD1 (6 bases). Trimming cost V 2 bases and J 1 base, with 12 bases left between them. Germline V CDR1 and CDR2: GTSNPN, SVGIG (reference sequence). The CDR3 consists of 15 residues. The CDR3 DNA reads as TGTGCCTGGAGTCGGCGGGGGCTATCTGGAAACACCATATATTTT. It is translated as CAWSRRGLSGNTIYF.

The chain recombines TRBV3-1 (or the pseudogene TRBV3-2) with TRBJ1-1; the D gene is possibly TRBD1 (6 bases). The CDR3 is made up of 15 amino acids. Trimming took off 2 bases at V and 1 base at J, with 11 bases between the two ends. Germline CDR1 and CDR2: LGHDT and YNNKEL (reference sequence). The CDR3 DNA follows: TGTGCCAGCAGCCAAATGGCCAGGGGGAACACTGAAGCTTTCTTT. The encoded protein is CASSQMARGNTEAFF.

The chain couples TRBV5-6 to TRBJ1-2, with D unclear. The germline V and J ends were trimmed by 6 bases and 4 bases, with 16 bases remaining between them. Germline loops: CDR1 SGHDT, CDR2 YYEEEE. The CDR3 spans 14 residues. The CDR3 DNA reads as TGTGCCAGCACCCTGGGGAGTGGGAGCTATGGCTACACCTTC. This translates into CASTLGSGSYGYTF.

J is TRBJ1-5 and V is TRBV6-5; D gene unclear. The CDR3 runs to 13 residues. V dropped 2 bases and J dropped 7 bases, with 9 bases sitting between them. Germline CDR1 MNHEY, CDR2 SVGAGI. The CDR3 bases are TGTGCCAGCAGTTACGATTGGGAGCAGCCCCAGCATTTT. It is translated as CASSYDWEQPQHF.

This clone is a singleton in its sample. This chain joins TRBV7-6 and TRBJ1-4, with D perhaps TRBD1 (6 bases). This CDR3 has 11 residues. CDR1 is SGHVS, CDR2 FNYEAQ, per germline. V lost 8 bases, J lost 5 bases, and 6 bases lay in between. CDR3 coding DNA: TGTGCCAGCCAGGGGAATGAAAAACTGTTTTTT. This gives the protein CASQGNEKLFF. The whole variable domain, remainder taken from reference TRBV7-6 and TRBJ1-4, is GAGVSQSPRYKVTKRGQDVALRCDPISGHVSLYWYRQALGQGPEFLTYFNYEAQQDKSGLPNDRFSAERPEGSISTLTIQRTEQRDSAMYRCASQGNEKLFFGSGTQLSVL.

This chain joins TRBV18 and TRBJ2-1, with D maybe TRBD2 (6 bases). The CDR3 covers 16 residues. V shed 0 bases and J shed 6 bases, with 15 bases lying between them. From germline, CDR1 is KGHSH and CDR2 LQKENI. The CDR3 here is CASSPPGLQAGNEQFF. DNA for the CDR3: TGTGCCAGCTCACCACCTGGTCTACAAGCGGGCAATGAGCAGTTCTTC.